This T cell receptor (beta chain) was obtained from a study of T cells in Graves' hyperthyroidism and ophthalmopathy. The CDR3 consists of 15 residues. With 7 bases clipped from V and 8 bases from J, the junction kept 10 bases outside the gene matches. The germline V gene has CDR1 MDHEN and CDR2 SYDVKM. This clonotype was detected many times. Amplification yielded TCR beta CDR3 regions, with RNA transcripts as the source. RT-PCR in the first round (using the HTBI primer set) targeted the TCR CDR3. TCRdb reprocessed the multiplex PCR reads with MiXCR, giving one entry per CDR3 protein. The profile shows 300,000 to 400,000 distinct CDR3 sequences, about 18% of them singletons.

Sequencing was performed on blood. This sequence joins TRBV28 and TRBJ1-4; 10 nucleotides agree with TRBD1. The receptor was isolated from a man between 18 and 29 years old with Graves' ophthalmopathy. As DNA, the CDR3 is TGTGCCAGCACCCATAGGGACAGGGGTGACGAAAAACTGTTTTTT. Residues: CASTHRDRGDEKLFF. Full variable domain (rest looked up from reference TRBV28 and TRBJ1-4): DVKVTQSSRYLVKRTGEKVFLECVQDMDHENMFWYRQDPGLGLRLIYFSYDVKMKEKGDIPEGYSVSREKKERFSLILESASTNQTSMYLCASTHRDRGDEKLFFGSGTQLSVL.